Listed below are T cell receptor beta chains from one sample, sequenced in a study of beta chain features in type 1 diabetes. Sequenced by immunoSEQ multiplex PCR; TCRdb stores in-frame clones only, minus some. The sample carries roughly 150,000 clones, roughly 9% recorded once. Sequencing was carried out using central memory CD4+ T cells from blood. Receptors originate from a woman aged 25-40 years with type 1 diabetes. Each CDR3 is given with its conserved first and last residue. Each record gives: clone size, V gene, D gene, J gene, CDR3 DNA, CDR3 protein. The D gene is left open where the match is weak. Not all rows give a size; the values are once, few, many and, for expanded clones, a class.

NA	TRBV30	NA	TRBJ1-2	TGTGCCTGGAACCCCGGACAGTCCGGTGGCTACACCTTC	CAWNPGQSGGYTF
few	TRBV4-2	TRBD2	TRBJ2-2	TGTGCCAGCAGCGCAAGTAGCGGGAGGGCGAACACCGGGGAGCTGTTTTTT	CASSASSGRANTGELFF
few	TRBV7-9	NA	TRBJ2-3	TGTGCCAGCAGCTTACGACAATTAGATACGCAGTATTTT	CASSLRQLDTQYF
few	TRBV28	NA	TRBJ1-5	TGTGCCAGCAGTCTTAATCAGCCCCAGCATTTT	CASSLNQPQHF
few	TRBV11-3	NA	TRBJ2-1	TGTGCCAGCAGTCAAAGCGTCAGTGAGCAGTTCTTC	CASSQSVSEQFF
NA	TRBV7-2	TRBD1	TRBJ1-5	TGTGCCAGCAGCTTCCAGGGGGATCAGCCCCAGCATTTT	CASSFQGDQPQHF
few	TRBV30	NA	TRBJ2-1	TGTGCCTGGAGTTTGGGGCTAGACAATGAGCAGTTCTTC	CAWSLGLDNEQFF
few	TRBV30	TRBD1	TRBJ2-7	TGTGCCTGGAGTCGGACAGGGGCCTCCTACGAGCAGTACTTC	CAWSRTGASYEQYF
once	TRBV2	TRBD1	TRBJ2-2	TGTGCCACCCGCCCGGGACAGGTTGTCGGGGAGCTGTTTTTT	CATRPGQVVGELFF
few	TRBV5-1	TRBD2	TRBJ2-1	TGCGCCAGCAGCCCGGCCGAGACTAGCGGATTTTCCTACAATGAGCAGTTCTTC	CASSPAETSGFSYNEQFF
NA	TRBV15	TRBD2	TRBJ2-1	TGTGCCACCAGCACGCGCCCCCCGGGACTAGCGGCCTACAATGAGCAGTTCTTC	CATSTRPPGLAAYNEQFF
few	TRBV30	TRBD1	TRBJ2-3	TGTGCCTGGGGGGTCGGAAGGGGGCCCGGCACAGATACGCAGTATTTT	CAWGVGRGPGTDTQYF
NA	TRBV5-6	TRBD2	TRBJ2-1	TGTGCCAGCAGCCGTCGGACTAGCGGGAGTTTTGGAAATGAGCAGTTCTTC	CASSRRTSGSFGNEQFF
NA	TRBV5-6	TRBD1	TRBJ1-2	TGTGCCAGCAGCTGGGACAGGGGTTCATATGGCTACACCTTC	CASSWDRGSYGYTF
few	TRBV18	NA	TRBJ2-1	TGTGCCAGCTCACCCTCCCTACGCTCTTATGTCAATGAGCAGTTCTTC	CASSPSLRSYVNEQFF
few	TRBV7-2	NA	TRBJ1-1	TGTGCCAGCAGCTCCCGGGTGAACACTGAAGCTTTCTTT	CASSSRVNTEAFF
few	TRBV7-8	TRBD1	TRBJ2-7	TGTGCCAGCAGCTTTACAGGGGTCGAGCAGTACTTC	CASSFTGVEQYF
few	TRBV29-1	NA	TRBJ1-2	TGCAGCGGCGGGGGTTACCTCGATAACTATGGCTACACCTTC	CSGGGYLDNYGYTF
few	TRBV29-1	NA	TRBJ1-1	TGCAGCGTTGTTGGCAGTGGGAACACTGAAGCTTTCTTT	CSVVGSGNTEAFF
NA	TRBV18	NA	TRBJ1-1	TGTGCCAGCTCACCAGTCAGGGTGGGGAACACTGAAGCTTTCTTT	CASSPVRVGNTEAFF
NA	TRBV19	TRBD2	TRBJ2-1	TGTGCCAGTAGTAGCGGGACTAGCACAAATGAGCAGTTCTTC	CASSSGTSTNEQFF
NA	TRBV7-9	NA	TRBJ2-7	TGTGCCAGCAGCCATAACCAACTCCCCTACGAGCAGTACTTC	CASSHNQLPYEQYF
NA	TRBV14	NA	TRBJ2-1	TGTGCCAGCAGCGAGTTTTCTAGCGAGAGCTACAATGAGCAGTTCTTC	CASSEFSSESYNEQFF
NA	TRBV7-2	NA	TRBJ2-3	TGTGCCAGCAGCTTAGTCGGGGGTACAGATACGCAGTATTTT	CASSLVGGTDTQYF
NA	TRBV5-1	TRBD1	TRBJ2-1	TGCGCCAGCAGCGACGGACAGGGGGGAAGCTCCTACAATGAGCAGTTCTTC	CASSDGQGGSSYNEQFF
few	TRBV29-1	NA	TRBJ1-2	TGCAGCGTTGAACCCGAAACCAGAAACTATGGCTACACCTTC	CSVEPETRNYGYTF
NA	TRBV5-4	NA	TRBJ2-1	TGTGCCAGCAGCCGCAAAACTTCCTCCAATGAGCAGTTCTTC	CASSRKTSSNEQFF
NA	TRBV28	NA	TRBJ2-1	TGTGCCAGCACCCCTGCTAGCAGCTCCTACAATGAGCAGTTCTTC	CASTPASSSYNEQFF
NA	TRBV2	TRBD2	TRBJ2-7	TGTGCCAGCAGGGAAGGACTAGCGGGACTCTACGAGCAGTACTTC	CASREGLAGLYEQYF
few	TRBV29-1	TRBD2	TRBJ2-5	TGCAGCGGGGGACTAGCGGGAGGAGGGCAAGAGACCCAGTACTTC	CSGGLAGGGQETQYF